This T cell receptor beta chain was captured by sequencing in a study of cytomegalovirus exposure and HLA in healthy donors. In regard to this clone: The antigen is unknown.

Study-wide points: A likely sequencing artifact accounted for one observed cluster of highly shared sequence variants.

The study ran its PCR with 60 Vbeta and 13 Jbeta primers. In the original processing: Some 80 million unique TCR beta chains, 8.5 million to 14 million shared, were counted in a later analysis. Sequencing was performed with immunoSEQ multiplex PCR; in TCRdb, only in-frame clones are kept and a portion is missing. V and J calls and clone size follow that table, whereas D and trimming were derived from the DNA. The table lists about 180,000 clones, over 75% of them singletons. The sequencing input was PBMCs. The receptor comes from a woman aged 45-60 years in good health and CMV-seronegative.

CDR3 loop: CASSIVLQGALRTIYF. The CDR3 bases are TGCGCCAGCAGCATCGTCCTACAGGGAGCTCTCCGCACCATATATTTT. This chain links TRBV5-1 with TRBJ1-3; perhaps TRBD1 as D (6 bases). Germline assignment: CDR1 SGHRS and CDR2 YFSETQ. The CDR3 extends over 16 amino acids. Trimming took off 4 bases at V and 9 bases at J, with 23 bases between the two ends.